Each of the 7 T cell receptor beta chains below was sequenced from the same sample in a study of Ad26.COV2.S vaccination and SARS-CoV-2 variants. This sample's treatment: around 19 received Ad26.COV2.S at low or high dose, single or two shots; 5 received placebo; per-sample allocation not given. Sampling happened 63 days after the first vaccine or placebo injection. Libraries were prepared by immunoSEQ multiplex PCR; TCRdb keeps only in-frame clonotypes and omits some of them. This sample has roughly 460,000 clones, with 89% found just once. The sample here was peripheral blood, taken in a trial of Ad26.COV2.S vaccine versus placebo. The receptor set was obtained from a person aged 18-60 years who received the Ad26.COV2.S COVID-19 vaccine or a placebo.

The chain carries TRBV29-1 and TRBJ1-2, with unresolved D. CDR1 and CDR2 (germline): SQVTM, ANQGSEA. The CDR3 runs to 14 residues. Trimming shortened V by 3 bases and J by 7 bases, and 18 bases separated the two germline ends. The CDR3 protein is CSVDVLQKRTGYTF. DNA of the CDR3: TGCAGCGTTGATGTCCTGCAGAAACGTACTGGCTACACCTTC.

V and J are TRBV30 and TRBJ1-6, with D possibly TRBD1 on 6 matching bases. Germline assignment: CDR1 GTSNPN and CDR2 SVGIG (reference sequence). V lost 1 base, J lost 8 bases, and 15 bases lay in between. The CDR3 extends over 15 amino acids. CDR3 region: CAWSESDRRYSPLHF. CDR3 DNA: TGTGCCTGGAGTGAATCAGACAGGCGCTATTCACCCCTCCACTTT.

This sequence joins TRBV19 and TRBJ2-3; D unclear. V was shortened by 1 base and J by 2 bases, with 16 bases between the two germline ends. From germline, CDR1 is LNHDA and CDR2 SQIVND (reference sequence). This CDR3 region has 17 residues. DNA for the CDR3: TGTGCCAGTAGTATAGGGGGTACACCCTACAACACAGATACGCAGTATTTT. Translation: CASSIGGTPYNTDTQYF.

The J gene is TRBJ2-1, the V gene TRBV7-6; TRBD2 aligns across 10 bases. This CDR3 contains 21 residues. J lost 0 bases, V lost 0 bases, and 14 bases had no gene match. The germline gives CDR1 SGHVS, CDR2 FNYEAQ. DNA of the CDR3: TGTGCCAGCAGCTTAGCGCCTATAGTACTAGCGGGAATAAGCTCCTACAATGAGCAGTTCTTC. Its protein product is CASSLAPIVLAGISSYNEQFF.

This clone has only one observation. This chain uses TRBV11-3 with TRBJ2-1; no clear D. Germline values: CDR1 SGHNT, CDR2 YENEEA. The CDR3 extends over 13 amino acids. V lost 2 bases to trimming and J lost 5 bases, with 7 bases between them. CDR3 residues: CASSLITDNEQFF. The CDR3 DNA reads TGTGCCAGCAGCTTAATCACGGACAATGAGCAGTTCTTC. Combining the CDR3 with reference TRBV11-3 and TRBJ2-1 gives the whole variable domain EAGVVQSPRYKIIEKKQPVAFWCNPISGHNTLYWYLQNLGQGPELLIRYENEEAVDDSQLPKDRFSAERLKGVDSTLKIQPAELGDSAVYLCASSLITDNEQFFGPGTRLTVL.

The chain has TRBV18 and TRBJ2-1; possible D gene TRBD1, 6 bases. Germline CDR1 reads KGHSH; CDR2 reads LQKENI. Trimming took 5 bases from V and 0 from J, leaving 14 bases between them. The CDR3 consists of 16 residues. The CDR3 DNA is TGTGCCAGCTCAAAGGACAGTTCGAGCTCCTACAATGAGCAGTTCTTC. Protein product: CASSKDSSSSYNEQFF.

The chain combines TRBV2 with TRBJ2-5; 12 bases fit TRBD2. V shed 6 bases and J 5 bases; nucleotides not matched to a gene: 4. The germline V gene encodes CDR1 SNHLY and CDR2 FYNNEI. This CDR3 comprises 14 residues. The DNA of the CDR3 is TGTGCCAGCAGACCTAGCGGGGGGGCGGAGACCCAGTACTTC. Encoded protein: CASRPSGGAETQYF.